This T cell receptor (beta chain) was documented in a study of T cell responses to AZD1222 COVID-19 vaccine (dated by TCRdb to 2020 to 2023). About the study as a whole: Because spike-specific TCR depth and breadth did not differ between the two schedules, AZD1222 recipients who got a second dose at roughly 4 weeks were pooled with those who got a second dose at roughly 12 weeks. TCR sequencing was performed for 233 trial participants, of whom about 200 were given two doses of AZD1222 and around 26 were given two doses of MenACWY control vaccine. Enrollment into the trials was organized by age into subgroups of 18-55, 56-69 and 70-plus years, and those subgroups contained about 150, 27 and 61 TCR-sequenced participants, respectively. What the work shows at the level of the full study, not this receptor alone: The 56-69-year group was small, and its depth increase did not reach significance, likely because of low power. Because no samples from the day 14 peak response were available, repertoires could be characterized only after the peak T cell response. Spike-specific TCR breadth and depth rose significantly after two AZD1222 doses compared with day 0 and with MenACWY recipients. Nearly half of unique spike-specific TCRs reportedly recognized epitopes outside regions mutated in the B.1.351 and B.1.1.7 variants. Most participants were white British and females outnumbered males, and the authors suggested that clonal diversity may have been underestimated. The vaccine-associated CD4 TCRs covered the entire spike protein, and the dominant responses fell in regions 160-218 and 743-854. Conclusions about previously exposed vaccinees are limited because only a handful of AZD1222 recipients were SARS-CoV-2 seropositive at baseline.

A note on this clone: Its antigen is not yet known. Base qualities were left out, and no much larger clone turns up one base away.

The CDR3 regions of human TCRbeta chains were analyzed by immunosequencing. On the authors' methods: TCRs in the repertoires were matched against a reference library of SARS-CoV-2-specific TCRs that had been generated with the MIRA antigen-specificity platform. Breadth was defined as the fraction of unique TCRs that were SARS-CoV-2-associated, and depth was defined as the fraction of total T cells that were SARS-CoV-2-associated. Using the MIRA data, each spike-specific TCR was mapped to the spike region that the TCR reacts to and placed in a CD4 or CD8 class. Log10-transformed breadth and depth values were compared by one-way ANOVA with Sidak's multiple comparisons tests. TCRdb carries this immuneACCESS record with in-frame sequences only. Its versions omit some clonotypes, under half of them owing to an unresolved V gene in the studies checked, with the rest unexplained. The V and J calls and clone size are taken from that table; D and trimming were inferred from the DNA. The sample includes about 170,000 clones, with roughly 90% observed a single time. The top ten hold around 1.7% of the sample.

The germline ends are 16 bases apart after V is trimmed by 1 base and J by 7 bases. The CDR3 has 15 amino acids, counting the end cysteine and phenylalanine. Just the 45-base CDR3 DNA is kept, in frame starting at base 1. Reading the germline V gene gives CDR1 SGHDN and CDR2 FVKESK. The time point label of this sample denotes: baseline before first vaccination. Vaccinee samples were obtained from the UK trials COV001 and COV002, which included a single-blind randomized controlled phase 2/3 trial of AZD1222 (ChAdOx1 nCoV-19) in healthy adults. Trial participant PBMC samples were collected at day 0 and day 28 after the second dose for TCRbeta chain sequencing.

The V gene is TRBV14 and the J gene is TRBJ1-2, with an unclear D gene assignment. The sequence was obtained from an adult in good health. The material was peripheral blood, obtained on day 0 of AZD1222 vaccination. The CDR3 protein sequence reads: CASSQGQSRRVGYTF. The sequenced DNA: TGTGCCAGCAGCCAAGGTCAGTCTCGGAGAGTTGGCTACACCTTC.